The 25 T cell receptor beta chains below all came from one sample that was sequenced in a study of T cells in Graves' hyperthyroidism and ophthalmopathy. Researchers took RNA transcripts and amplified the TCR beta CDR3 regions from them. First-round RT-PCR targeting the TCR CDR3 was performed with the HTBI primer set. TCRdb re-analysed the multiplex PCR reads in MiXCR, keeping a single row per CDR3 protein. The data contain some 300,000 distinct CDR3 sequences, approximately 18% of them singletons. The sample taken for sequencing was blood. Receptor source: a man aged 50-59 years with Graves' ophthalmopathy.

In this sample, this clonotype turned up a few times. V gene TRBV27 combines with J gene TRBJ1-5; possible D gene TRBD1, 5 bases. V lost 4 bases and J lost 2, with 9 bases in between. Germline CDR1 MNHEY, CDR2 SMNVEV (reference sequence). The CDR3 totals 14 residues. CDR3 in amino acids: CASSWDGGNQPQHF. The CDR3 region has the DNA TGTGCCAGCAGTTGGGACGGGGGCAATCAGCCCCAGCATTTT.

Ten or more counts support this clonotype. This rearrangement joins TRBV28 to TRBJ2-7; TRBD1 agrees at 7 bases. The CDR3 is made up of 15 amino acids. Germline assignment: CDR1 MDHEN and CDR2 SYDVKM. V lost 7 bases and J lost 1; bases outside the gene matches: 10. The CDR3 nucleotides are TGTGCCAGCACCAACCGACAGGGACGGTCCTACGAGCAGTACTTC. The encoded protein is CASTNRQGRSYEQYF.

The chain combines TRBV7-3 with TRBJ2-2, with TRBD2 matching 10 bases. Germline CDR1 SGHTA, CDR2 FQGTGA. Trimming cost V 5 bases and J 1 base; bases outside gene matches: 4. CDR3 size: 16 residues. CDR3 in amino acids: CASSTTSGMNTGELFF. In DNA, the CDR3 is TGTGCCAGCAGCACCACTAGCGGGATGAACACCGGGGAGCTGTTTTTT.

For the CDR3, the DNA is TGTGCCAGCATCCTCGACCCGGGGTGGAATAATTCACCCCTCCACTTT. This sequence encodes CASILDPGWNNSPLHF. The genes are TRBV6-2 or TRBV6-3 and TRBJ1-6; D unclear. Germline V lookup: CDR1 MNHEY, CDR2 SVGEGT. The CDR3 runs to 16 residues. Trimming stripped 7 bases from V and 5 bases from J, with 18 bases between.

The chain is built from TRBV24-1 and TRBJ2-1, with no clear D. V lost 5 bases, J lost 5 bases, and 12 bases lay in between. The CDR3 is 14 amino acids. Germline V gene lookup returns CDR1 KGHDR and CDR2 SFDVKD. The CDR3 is CATSGLGDNNEQFF. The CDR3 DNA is TGTGCCACCAGTGGACTGGGTGATAACAATGAGCAGTTCTTC.

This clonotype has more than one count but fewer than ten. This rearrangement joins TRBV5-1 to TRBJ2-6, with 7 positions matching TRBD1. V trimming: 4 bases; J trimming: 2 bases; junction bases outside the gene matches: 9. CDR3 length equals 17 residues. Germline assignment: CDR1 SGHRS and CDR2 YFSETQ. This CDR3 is CASSLREGGTGANVLTF. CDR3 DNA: TGCGCCAGCAGCCTCCGGGAAGGGGGCACTGGGGCCAACGTCCTGACTTTC.

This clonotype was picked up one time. CDR3 region: CASSFGTDSGNTIYF. CDR3 bases: TGTGCCAGCTCATTTGGGACCGACTCTGGAAACACCATATATTTT. This chain uses TRBV18 with TRBJ1-3; perhaps TRBD1 as D (5 bases). The CDR3 length is 15 residues. Trimming pared 5 bases from V and 0 bases from J, leaving 11 bases between. Germline CDR1 reads KGHSH; CDR2 reads LQKENI.

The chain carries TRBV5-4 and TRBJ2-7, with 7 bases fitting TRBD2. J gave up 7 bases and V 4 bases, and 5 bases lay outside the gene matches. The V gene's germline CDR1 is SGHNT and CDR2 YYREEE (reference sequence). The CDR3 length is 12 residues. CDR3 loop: CASSRWEGEQYF. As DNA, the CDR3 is TGTGCCAGCAGCCGCTGGGAGGGGGAGCAGTACTTC.

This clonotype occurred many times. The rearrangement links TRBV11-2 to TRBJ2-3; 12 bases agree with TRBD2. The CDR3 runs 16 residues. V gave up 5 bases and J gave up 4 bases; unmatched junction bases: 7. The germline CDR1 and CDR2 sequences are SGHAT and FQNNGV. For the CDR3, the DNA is TGTGCCAGCAGCCCACCGACTAGCGGGAGACCAGATACGCAGTATTTT. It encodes CASSPPTSGRPDTQYF. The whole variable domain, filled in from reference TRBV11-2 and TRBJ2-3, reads EAGVAQSPRYKIIEKRQSVAFWCNPISGHATLYWYQQILGQGPKLLIQFQNNGVVDDSQLPKDRFSAERLKGVDSTLKIQPAKLEDSAVYLCASSPPTSGRPDTQYFGPGTRLTVL.

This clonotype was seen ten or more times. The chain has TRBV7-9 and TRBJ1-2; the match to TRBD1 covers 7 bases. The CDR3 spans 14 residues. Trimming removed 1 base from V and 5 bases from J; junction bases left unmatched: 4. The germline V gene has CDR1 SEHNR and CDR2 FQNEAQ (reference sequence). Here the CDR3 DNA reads TGTGCCAGCAGCTTAGGACAGACAGGGTATGGCTACACCTTC. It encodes CASSLGQTGYGYTF.

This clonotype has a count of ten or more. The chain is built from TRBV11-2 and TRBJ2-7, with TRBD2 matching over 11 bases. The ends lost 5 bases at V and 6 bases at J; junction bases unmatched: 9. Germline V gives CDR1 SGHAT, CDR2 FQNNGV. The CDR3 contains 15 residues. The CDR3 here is CASSRGLAGFGEQYF. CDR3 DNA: TGTGCCAGCAGCCGCGGACTAGCGGGCTTCGGCGAGCAGTACTTC.

The CDR3 DNA reads TGTGCCAGTACCTCCCGGGCAGGGGCTCGTGGCTACACCTTC. Translating it yields CASTSRAGARGYTF. The chain joins TRBV19 to TRBJ1-2; possibly TRBD1 for D (6 bases). CDR3 size: 14 residues. V dropped 7 bases and J dropped 7 bases, with 19 bases sitting between them. The V gene's germline CDR1 is LNHDA and CDR2 SQIVND (reference sequence).

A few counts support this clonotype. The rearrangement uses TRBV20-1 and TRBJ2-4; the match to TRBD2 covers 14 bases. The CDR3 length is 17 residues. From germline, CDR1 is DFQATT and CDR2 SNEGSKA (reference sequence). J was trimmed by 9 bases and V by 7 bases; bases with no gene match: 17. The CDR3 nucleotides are TGCAGTGTCCCCCCGGGACTAGCGGGAGCCACTCCGGGCATTCAGTACTTC. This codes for CSVPPGLAGATPGIQYF.

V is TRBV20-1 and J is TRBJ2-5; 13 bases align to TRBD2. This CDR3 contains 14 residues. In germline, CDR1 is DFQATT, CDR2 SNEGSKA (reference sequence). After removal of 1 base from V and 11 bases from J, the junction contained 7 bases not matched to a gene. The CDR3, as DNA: TGCAGTGCTAGAGGGACTAGCGGGAGTCGGCAACAGTACTTC. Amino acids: CSARGTSGSRQQYF.

The CDR3 nucleotides read TGTGCCAGCAGCCACCCCGGACAGGGGAGTTTTGACATTCAGTACTTC. Its protein product is CASSHPGQGSFDIQYF. This chain uses TRBV16 with TRBJ2-4; TRBD1 agrees at 9 bases. The ends lost 3 bases at V and 8 bases at J; junction bases unmatched: 11. Germline CDR1 and CDR2: KGHSY and FQNENV. There are 16 residues in the CDR3.

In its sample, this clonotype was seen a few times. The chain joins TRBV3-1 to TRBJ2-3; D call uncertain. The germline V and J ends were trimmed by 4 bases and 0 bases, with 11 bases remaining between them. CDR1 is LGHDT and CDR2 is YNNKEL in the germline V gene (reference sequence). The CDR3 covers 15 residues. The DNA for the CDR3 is TGTGCCAGCAGCCTTCTACCTTCTAGCACAGATACGCAGTATTTT. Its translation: CASSLLPSSTDTQYF.

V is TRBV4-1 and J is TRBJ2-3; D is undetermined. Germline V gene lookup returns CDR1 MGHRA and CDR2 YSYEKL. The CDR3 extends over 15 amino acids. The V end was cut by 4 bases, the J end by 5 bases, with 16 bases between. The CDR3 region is CASSPFFPGGDTQYF. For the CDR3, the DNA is TGCGCCAGCAGCCCCTTTTTCCCTGGCGGAGATACGCAGTATTTT.

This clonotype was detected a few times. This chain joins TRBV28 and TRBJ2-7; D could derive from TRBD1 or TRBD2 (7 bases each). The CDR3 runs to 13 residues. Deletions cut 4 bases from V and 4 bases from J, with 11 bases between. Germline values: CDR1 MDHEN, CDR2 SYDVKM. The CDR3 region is CASSSGGEYEQYF. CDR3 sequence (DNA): TGTGCCAGCAGTTCAGGGGGGGAGTACGAGCAGTACTTC.

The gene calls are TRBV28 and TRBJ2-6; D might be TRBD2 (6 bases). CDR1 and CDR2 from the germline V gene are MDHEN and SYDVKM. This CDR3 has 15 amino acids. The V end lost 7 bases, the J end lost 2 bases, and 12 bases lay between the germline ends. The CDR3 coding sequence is TGTGCCAGCACGACTAGAGGGCCTGGGGCCAACGTCCTGACTTTC. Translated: CASTTRGPGANVLTF.

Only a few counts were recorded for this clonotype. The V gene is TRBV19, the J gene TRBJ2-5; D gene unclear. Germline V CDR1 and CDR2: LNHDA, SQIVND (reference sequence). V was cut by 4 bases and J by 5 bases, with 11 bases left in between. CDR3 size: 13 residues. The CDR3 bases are TGTGCCAGTAGTACGAGACGTGGGGAGACCCAGTACTTC. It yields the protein CASSTRRGETQYF.

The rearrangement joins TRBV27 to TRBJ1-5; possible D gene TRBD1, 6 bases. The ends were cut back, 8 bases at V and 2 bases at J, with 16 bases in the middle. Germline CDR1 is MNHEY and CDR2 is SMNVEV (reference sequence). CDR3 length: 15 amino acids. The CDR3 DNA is TGTGCCAGCCGCACAGGGTCTAGGGGCAATCAGCCCCAGCATTTT. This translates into CASRTGSRGNQPQHF.

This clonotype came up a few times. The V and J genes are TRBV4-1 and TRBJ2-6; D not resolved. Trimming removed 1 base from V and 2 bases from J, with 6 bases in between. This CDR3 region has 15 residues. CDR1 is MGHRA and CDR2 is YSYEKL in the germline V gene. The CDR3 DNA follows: TGCGCCAGCAGCCAAGGGCTTCCTGGGGCCAACGTCCTGACTTTC. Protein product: CASSQGLPGANVLTF.

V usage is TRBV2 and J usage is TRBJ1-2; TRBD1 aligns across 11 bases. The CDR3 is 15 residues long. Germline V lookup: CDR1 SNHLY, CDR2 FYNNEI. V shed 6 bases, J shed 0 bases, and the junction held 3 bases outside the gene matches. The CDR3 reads CASRGGQGANYGYTF. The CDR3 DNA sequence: TGTGCCAGCAGAGGGGGACAGGGGGCTAACTATGGCTACACCTTC. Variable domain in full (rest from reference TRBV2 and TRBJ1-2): EPEVTQTPSHQVTQMGQEVILRCVPISNHLYFYWYRQILGQKVEFLVSFYNNEISEKSEIFDDQFSVERPDGSNFTLKIRSTKLEDSAMYFCASRGGQGANYGYTFGSGTRLTVV.

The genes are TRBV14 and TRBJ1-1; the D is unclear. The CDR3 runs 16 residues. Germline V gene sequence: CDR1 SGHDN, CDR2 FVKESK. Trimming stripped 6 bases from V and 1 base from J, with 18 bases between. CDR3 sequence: CASSPPGGLPNTEAFF. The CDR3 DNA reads TGTGCCAGCAGTCCACCAGGAGGGCTCCCGAACACTGAAGCTTTCTTT.

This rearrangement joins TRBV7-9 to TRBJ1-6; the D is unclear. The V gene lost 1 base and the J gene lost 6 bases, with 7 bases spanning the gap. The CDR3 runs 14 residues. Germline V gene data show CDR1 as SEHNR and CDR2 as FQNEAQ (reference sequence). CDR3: CASSLVQANSPLHF. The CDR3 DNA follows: TGTGCCAGCAGCTTAGTGCAGGCTAATTCACCCCTCCACTTT.